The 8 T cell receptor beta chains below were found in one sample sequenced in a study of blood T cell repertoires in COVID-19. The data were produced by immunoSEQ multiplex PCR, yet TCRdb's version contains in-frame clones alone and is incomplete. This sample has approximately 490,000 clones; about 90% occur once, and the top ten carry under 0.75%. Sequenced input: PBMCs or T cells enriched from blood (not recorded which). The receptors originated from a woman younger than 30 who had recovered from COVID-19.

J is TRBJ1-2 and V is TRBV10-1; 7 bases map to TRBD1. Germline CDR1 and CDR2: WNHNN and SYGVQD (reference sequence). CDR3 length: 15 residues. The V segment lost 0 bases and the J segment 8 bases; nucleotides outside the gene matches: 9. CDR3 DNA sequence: TGCGCCAGCAGTGAGTCCCTTACAGGGGTCCCCGGCTACACCTTC. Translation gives CASSESLTGVPGYTF.

The CDR3 protein is CASSIGGTISGNTIYF. The CDR3 DNA follows: TGTGCCAGTAGTATCGGGGGAACGATCTCTGGAAACACCATATATTTT. The chain recombines TRBV19 with TRBJ1-3; the D gene is possibly TRBD1 (5 bases). CDR1 is LNHDA and CDR2 is SQIVND in the germline V gene (reference sequence). CDR3 size: 16 residues. Trimming cost V 3 bases and J 0 bases, with 12 bases left between them.

This chain's CDR3 is CASSFHGGLEQFF. The CDR3, as DNA: TGCGCCAGCAGCTTTCACGGCGGACTCGAGCAGTTCTTC. This chain joins TRBV5-1 and TRBJ2-1; D is possibly TRBD2 (5 bases). This CDR3 region has 13 residues. V lost 2 bases and J 10 bases, leaving 13 bases between the germline ends. Per the germline V gene, CDR1 is SGHRS and CDR2 is YFSETQ. Full variable domain (missing parts from reference TRBV5-1 and TRBJ2-1): KAGVTQTPRYLIKTRGQQVTLSCSPISGHRSVSWYQQTPGQGLQFLFEYFSETQRNKGNFPGRFSGRQFSNSRSEMNVSTLELGDSALYLCASSFHGGLEQFFGPGTRLTVL.

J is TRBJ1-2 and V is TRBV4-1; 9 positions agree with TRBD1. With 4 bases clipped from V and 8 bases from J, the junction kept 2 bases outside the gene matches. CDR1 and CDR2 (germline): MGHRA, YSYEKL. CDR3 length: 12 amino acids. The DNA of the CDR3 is TGCGCCAGCAGCCTAACAGGGGGCGGCTACACCTTC. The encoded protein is CASSLTGGGYTF.

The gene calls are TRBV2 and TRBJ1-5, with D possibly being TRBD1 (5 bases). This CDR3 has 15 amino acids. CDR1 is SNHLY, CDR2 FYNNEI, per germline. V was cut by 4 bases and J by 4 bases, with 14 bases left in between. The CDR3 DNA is TGTGCCAGCAGTGTGTGGGCAGGGCGAAATCAGCCCCAGCATTTT. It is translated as CASSVWAGRNQPQHF. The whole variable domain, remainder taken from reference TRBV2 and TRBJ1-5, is EPEVTQTPSHQVTQMGQEVILRCVPISNHLYFYWYRQILGQKVEFLVSFYNNEISEKSEIFDDQFSVERPDGSNFTLKIRSTKLEDSAMYFCASSVWAGRNQPQHFGDGTRLSIL.

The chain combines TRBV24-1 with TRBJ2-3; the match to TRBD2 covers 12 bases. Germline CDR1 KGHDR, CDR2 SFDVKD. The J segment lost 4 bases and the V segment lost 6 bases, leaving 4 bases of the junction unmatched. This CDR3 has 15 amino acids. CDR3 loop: CATSPSGGGADTQYF. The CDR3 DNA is TGTGCCACCAGTCCTAGCGGGGGGGGCGCAGATACGCAGTATTTT.

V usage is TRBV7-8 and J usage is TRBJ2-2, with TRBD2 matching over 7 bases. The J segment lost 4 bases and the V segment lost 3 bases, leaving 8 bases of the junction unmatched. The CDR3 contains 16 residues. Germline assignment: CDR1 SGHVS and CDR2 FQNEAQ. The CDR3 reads CASSFGGVSVTGELFF. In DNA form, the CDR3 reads TGTGCCAGCAGCTTTGGGGGGGTGTCGGTCACCGGGGAGCTGTTTTTT.

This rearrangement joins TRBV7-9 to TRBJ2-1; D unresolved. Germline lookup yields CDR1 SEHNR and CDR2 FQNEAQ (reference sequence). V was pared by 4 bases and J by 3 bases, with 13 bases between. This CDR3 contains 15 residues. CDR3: CASSSRDSNYNEQFF. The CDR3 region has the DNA TGTGCCAGCAGCTCCAGAGACTCAAACTACAATGAGCAGTTCTTC.